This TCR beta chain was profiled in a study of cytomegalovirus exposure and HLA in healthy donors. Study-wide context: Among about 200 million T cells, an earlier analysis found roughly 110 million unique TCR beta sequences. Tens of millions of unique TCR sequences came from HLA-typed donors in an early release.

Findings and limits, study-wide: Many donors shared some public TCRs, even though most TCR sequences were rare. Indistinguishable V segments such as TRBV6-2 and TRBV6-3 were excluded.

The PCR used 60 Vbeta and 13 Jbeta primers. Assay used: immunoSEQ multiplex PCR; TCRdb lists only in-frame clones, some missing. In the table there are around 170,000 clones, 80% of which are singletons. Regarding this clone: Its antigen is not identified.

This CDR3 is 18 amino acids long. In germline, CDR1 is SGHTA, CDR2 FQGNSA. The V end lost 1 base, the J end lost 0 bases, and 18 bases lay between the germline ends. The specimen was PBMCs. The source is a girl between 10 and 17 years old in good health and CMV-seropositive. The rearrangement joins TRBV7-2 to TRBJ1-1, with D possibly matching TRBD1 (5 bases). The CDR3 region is CASSLVWGLRSMNTEAFF. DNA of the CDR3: TGTGCCAGCAGCTTAGTCTGGGGCCTCCGTTCCATGAACACTGAAGCTTTCTTT.